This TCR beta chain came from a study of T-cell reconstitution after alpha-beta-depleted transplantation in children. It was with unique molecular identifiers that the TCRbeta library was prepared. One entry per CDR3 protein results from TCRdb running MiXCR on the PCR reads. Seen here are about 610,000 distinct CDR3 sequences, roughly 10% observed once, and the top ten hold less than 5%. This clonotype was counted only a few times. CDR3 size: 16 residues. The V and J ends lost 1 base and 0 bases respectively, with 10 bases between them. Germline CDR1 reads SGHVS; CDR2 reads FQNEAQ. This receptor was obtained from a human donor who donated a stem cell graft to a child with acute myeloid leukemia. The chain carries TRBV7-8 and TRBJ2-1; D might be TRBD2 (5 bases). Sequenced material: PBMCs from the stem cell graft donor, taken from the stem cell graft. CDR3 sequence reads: CASSLVSEGSYNEQFF. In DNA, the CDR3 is TGTGCCAGCAGCTTAGTTAGCGAGGGCTCCTACAATGAGCAGTTCTTC.